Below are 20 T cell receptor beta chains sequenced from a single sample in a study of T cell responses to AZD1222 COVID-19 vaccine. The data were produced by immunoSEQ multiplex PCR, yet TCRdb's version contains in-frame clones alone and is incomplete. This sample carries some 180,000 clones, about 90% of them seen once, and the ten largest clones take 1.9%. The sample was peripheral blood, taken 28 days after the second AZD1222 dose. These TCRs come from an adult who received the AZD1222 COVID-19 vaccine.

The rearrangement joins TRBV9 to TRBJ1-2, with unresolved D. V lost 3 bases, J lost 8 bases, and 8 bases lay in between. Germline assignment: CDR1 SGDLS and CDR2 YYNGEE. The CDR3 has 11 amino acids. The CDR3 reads CASSANKGYTF. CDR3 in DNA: TGTGCCAGCAGCGCGAACAAAGGCTACACCTTC.

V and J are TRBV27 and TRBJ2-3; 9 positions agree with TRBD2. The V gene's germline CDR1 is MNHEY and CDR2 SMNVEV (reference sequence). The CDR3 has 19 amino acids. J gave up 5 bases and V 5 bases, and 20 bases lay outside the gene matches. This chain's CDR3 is CASSTNGLAGNIRIDTQYF. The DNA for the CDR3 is TGTGCCAGCAGTACGAATGGGCTAGCGGGAAACATCCGTATAGATACGCAGTATTTT.

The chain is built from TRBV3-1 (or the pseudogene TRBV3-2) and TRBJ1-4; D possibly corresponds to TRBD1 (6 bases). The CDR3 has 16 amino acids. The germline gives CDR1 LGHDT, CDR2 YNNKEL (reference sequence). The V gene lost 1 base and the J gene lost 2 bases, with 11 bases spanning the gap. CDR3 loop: CASSQGTGWTNEKLFF. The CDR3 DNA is TGTGCCAGCAGCCAAGGTACAGGGTGGACTAATGAAAAACTGTTTTTT.

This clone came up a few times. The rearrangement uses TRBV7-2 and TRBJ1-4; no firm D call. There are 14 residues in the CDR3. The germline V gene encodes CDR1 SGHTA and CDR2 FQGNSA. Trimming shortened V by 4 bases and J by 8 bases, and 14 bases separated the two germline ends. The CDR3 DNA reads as TGTGCCAGCAGCTCCGGGCTCGACCCCGAAAAACTGTTTTTT. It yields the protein CASSSGLDPEKLFF.

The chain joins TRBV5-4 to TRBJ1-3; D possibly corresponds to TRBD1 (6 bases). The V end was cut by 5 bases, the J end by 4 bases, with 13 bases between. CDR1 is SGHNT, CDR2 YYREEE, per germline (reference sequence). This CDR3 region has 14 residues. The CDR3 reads CASRGRTDGNTIYF. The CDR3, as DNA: TGTGCCAGCAGAGGCCGGACAGACGGAAACACCATATATTTT.

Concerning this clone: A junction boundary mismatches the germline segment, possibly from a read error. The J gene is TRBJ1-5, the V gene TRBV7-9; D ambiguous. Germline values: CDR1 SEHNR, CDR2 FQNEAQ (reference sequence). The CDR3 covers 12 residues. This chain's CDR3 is CASSGVDSARAF. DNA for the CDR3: TGTGCCAGCAGCGGAGTGGACTCCGCGAGGGCGTTT.

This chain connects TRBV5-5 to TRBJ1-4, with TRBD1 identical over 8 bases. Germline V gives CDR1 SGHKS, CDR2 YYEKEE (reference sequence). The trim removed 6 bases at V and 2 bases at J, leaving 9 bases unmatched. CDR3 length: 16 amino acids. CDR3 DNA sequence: TGTGCCAGCACCCGACAGGGGCAGGTCACTAATGAAAAACTGTTTTTT. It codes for CASTRQGQVTNEKLFF.

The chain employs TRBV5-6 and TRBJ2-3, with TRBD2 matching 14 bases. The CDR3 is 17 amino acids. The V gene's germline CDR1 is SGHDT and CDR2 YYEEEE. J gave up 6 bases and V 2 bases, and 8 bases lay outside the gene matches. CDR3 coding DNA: TGTGCCAGCAGCTTATCTGGGACTAGCGGGAGAAGGGATACGCAGTATTTT. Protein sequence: CASSLSGTSGRRDTQYF.

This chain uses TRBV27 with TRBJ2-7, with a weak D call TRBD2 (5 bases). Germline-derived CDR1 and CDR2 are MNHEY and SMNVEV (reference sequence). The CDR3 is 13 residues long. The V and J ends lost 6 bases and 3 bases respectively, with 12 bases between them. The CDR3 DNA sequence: TGTGCCAGCAGATACACGGAGGACTACGAGCAGTACTTC. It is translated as CASRYTEDYEQYF.

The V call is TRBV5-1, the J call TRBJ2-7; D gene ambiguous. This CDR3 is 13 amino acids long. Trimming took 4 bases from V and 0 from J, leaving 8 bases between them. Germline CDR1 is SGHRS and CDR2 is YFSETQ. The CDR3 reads CASSQHPSYEQYF. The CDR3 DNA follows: TGCGCCAGCAGCCAGCACCCCTCCTACGAGCAGTACTTC.

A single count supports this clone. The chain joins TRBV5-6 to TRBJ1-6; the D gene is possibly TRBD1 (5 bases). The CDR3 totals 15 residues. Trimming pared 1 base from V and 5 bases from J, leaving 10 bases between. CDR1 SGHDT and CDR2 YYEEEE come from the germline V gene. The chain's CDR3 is CASSLRQTNNSPLHF. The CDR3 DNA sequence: TGTGCCAGCAGCTTGAGACAGACTAATAATTCACCCCTCCACTTT. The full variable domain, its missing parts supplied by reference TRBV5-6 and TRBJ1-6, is DAGVTQSPTHLIKTRGQQVTLRCSPKSGHDTVSWYQQALGQGPQFIFQYYEEEERQRGNFPDRFSGHQFPNYSSELNVNALLLGDSALYLCASSLRQTNNSPLHFGNGTRLTVT.

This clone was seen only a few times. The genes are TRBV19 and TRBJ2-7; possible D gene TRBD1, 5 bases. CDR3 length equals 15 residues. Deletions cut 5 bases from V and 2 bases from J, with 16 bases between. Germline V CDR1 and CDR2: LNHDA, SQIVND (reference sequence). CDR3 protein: CASSFPPPTAYEQYF. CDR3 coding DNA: TGTGCCAGTAGTTTCCCACCACCGACAGCCTACGAGCAGTACTTC.

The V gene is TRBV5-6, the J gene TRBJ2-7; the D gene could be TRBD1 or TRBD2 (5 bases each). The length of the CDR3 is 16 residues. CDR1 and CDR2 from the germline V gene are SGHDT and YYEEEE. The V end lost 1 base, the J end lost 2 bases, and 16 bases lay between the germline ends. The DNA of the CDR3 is TGTGCCAGCAGCTTGCTGGGGACGGATGCACCCTACGAGCAGTACTTC. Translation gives CASSLLGTDAPYEQYF.

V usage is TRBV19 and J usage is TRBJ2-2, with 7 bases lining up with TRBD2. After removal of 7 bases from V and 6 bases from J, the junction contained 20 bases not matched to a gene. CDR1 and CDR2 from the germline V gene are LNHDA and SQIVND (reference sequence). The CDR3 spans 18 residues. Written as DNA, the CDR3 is TGTGCCAGTACCCCCACTAAGGGGTCGGGGGGTCGTTCCGGGGAGCTGTTTTTT. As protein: CASTPTKGSGGRSGELFF.

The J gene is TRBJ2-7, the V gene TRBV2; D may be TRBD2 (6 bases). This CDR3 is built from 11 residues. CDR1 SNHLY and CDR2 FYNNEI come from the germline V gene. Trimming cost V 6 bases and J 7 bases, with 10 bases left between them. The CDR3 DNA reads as TGTGCCAGCAGGGGAGGAGAGGAGCAGTACTTC. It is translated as CASRGGEEQYF.

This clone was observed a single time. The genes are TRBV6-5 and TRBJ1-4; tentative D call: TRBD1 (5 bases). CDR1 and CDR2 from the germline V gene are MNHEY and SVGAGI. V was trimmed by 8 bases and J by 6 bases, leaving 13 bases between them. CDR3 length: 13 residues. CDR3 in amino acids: CASSRGADEKLFF. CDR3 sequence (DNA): TGTGCCAGCTCGAGAGGGGCTGATGAAAAACTGTTTTTT.

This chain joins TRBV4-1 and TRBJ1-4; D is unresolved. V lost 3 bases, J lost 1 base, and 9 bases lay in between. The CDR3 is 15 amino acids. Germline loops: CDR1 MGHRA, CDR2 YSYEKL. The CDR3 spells CASSHRPLTNEKLFF. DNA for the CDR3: TGCGCCAGCAGCCACAGGCCCTTAACTAATGAAAAACTGTTTTTT.

DNA of the CDR3: TGTGCCATCACGGGGAAAGAGAATTCACCCCTCCACTTT. Its translation: CAITGKENSPLHF. V usage is TRBV10-3 and J usage is TRBJ1-6; no firm D call. The CDR3 is made up of 13 amino acids. The germline V gene encodes CDR1 ENHRY and CDR2 SYGVKD. Trimming removed 7 bases at V and 7 bases at J, with 11 bases between.

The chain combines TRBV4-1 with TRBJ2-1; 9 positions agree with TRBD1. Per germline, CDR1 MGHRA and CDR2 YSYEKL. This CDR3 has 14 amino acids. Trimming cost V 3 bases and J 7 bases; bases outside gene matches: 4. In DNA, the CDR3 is TGCGCCAGCAGCCAGGGACAGGGATATAATGAGCAGTTCTTC. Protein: CASSQGQGYNEQFF.

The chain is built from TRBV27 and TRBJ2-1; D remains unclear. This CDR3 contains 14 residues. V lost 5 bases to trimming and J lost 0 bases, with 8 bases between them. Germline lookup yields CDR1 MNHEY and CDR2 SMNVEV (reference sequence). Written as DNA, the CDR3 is TGTGCCAGCAGTCCCCAGAGCTCCTACAATGAGCAGTTCTTC. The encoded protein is CASSPQSSYNEQFF.